One and the same sample provided the 7 T cell receptor beta chains below, sequenced in a study of T cells after yellow fever vaccination. TCRdb redid the calling of the 5' RACE reads with MiXCR, one entry per CDR3 protein. The sample includes around 180,000 distinct CDR3 sequences, 5.5% to 8% of them seen just once. Sequenced material: CD4+ T cells sorted from PBMCs, taken on the day of the first yellow fever vaccination. Every receptor here comes from a man younger than 35 who received the YFV17D yellow fever vaccine.

Ten or more counts support this clonotype. This sequence joins TRBV5-1 and TRBJ2-1; the match to TRBD1 covers 9 bases. V lost 1 base, J lost 7 bases, and 6 bases stayed unmatched. Germline CDR1 and CDR2: SGHRS and YFSETQ. The CDR3 spans 15 residues. The DNA of the CDR3 is TGCGCCAGCAGCTTGTCTGGACAGGGGTTGAATGAGCAGTTCTTC. Amino acid sequence: CASSLSGQGLNEQFF.

In its sample, this clonotype was seen many times. The rearrangement joins TRBV10-2 to TRBJ1-2; no reliable D call. V lost 0 bases and J 8 bases, leaving 10 bases between the germline ends. CDR1 and CDR2 from the germline V gene are WSHSY and SAAADI. The CDR3 consists of 13 residues. CDR3 in DNA: TGCGCCAGCAGTGAGTCGACGGTAGGCGGCTACACCTTC. This gives the protein CASSESTVGGYTF.

This clonotype was recorded at least ten times. The chain recombines TRBV24-1 with TRBJ2-2; D gene ambiguous. The CDR3 totals 13 residues. The V and J ends lost 5 bases and 1 base respectively, with 4 bases between them. CDR1 and CDR2 (germline): KGHDR, SFDVKD. The DNA of the CDR3 is TGTGCCACCAGTGGACTGAACACCGGGGAGCTGTTTTTT. This encodes CATSGLNTGELFF.

This clonotype occurred a few times. This chain joins TRBV5-1 and TRBJ1-6; D might be TRBD1 (6 bases). Trimming took 1 base from V and 6 from J, leaving 14 bases between them. This CDR3 is 16 amino acids long. Germline lookup yields CDR1 SGHRS and CDR2 YFSETQ. The CDR3 DNA reads TGCGCCAGCAGCTTGTCTGTCAGGGGACCTAATTCACCCCTCCACTTT. It encodes CASSLSVRGPNSPLHF.

This clonotype was seen many times. The chain is built from TRBV11-2 and TRBJ1-3; D remains unclear. The V gene's germline CDR1 is SGHAT and CDR2 FQNNGV. V lost 5 bases, J lost 1 base, and 9 bases lay in between. The CDR3 is 14 residues long. The CDR3 bases are TGTGCCAGCAGCATAGCCAGATCTGGAAACACCATATATTTT. Amino acid sequence: CASSIARSGNTIYF.

J is TRBJ2-3 and V is TRBV5-1, with 8 bases that match TRBD2. V dropped 2 bases and J dropped 6; count of bases not matched to a gene: 8. The CDR3 consists of 15 residues. Looked up from germline, CDR1 is SGHRS and CDR2 is YFSETQ. Here the CDR3 DNA reads TGCGCCAGCAGCTTATCCGGGACTAGTAGTGATACGCAGTATTTT. Protein product: CASSLSGTSSDTQYF.

This clonotype has a count of ten or more. The V and J genes are TRBV5-4 and TRBJ2-7; tentatively, D is TRBD1 (5 bases). The V end lost 4 bases, the J end lost 3 bases, and 8 bases lay between the germline ends. Germline CDR1 SGHNT, CDR2 YYREEE (reference sequence). The CDR3 has 12 residues. CDR3 DNA sequence: TGTGCCAGCAGCATAGACAGCTACGAGCAGTACTTC. Its translation is CASSIDSYEQYF.